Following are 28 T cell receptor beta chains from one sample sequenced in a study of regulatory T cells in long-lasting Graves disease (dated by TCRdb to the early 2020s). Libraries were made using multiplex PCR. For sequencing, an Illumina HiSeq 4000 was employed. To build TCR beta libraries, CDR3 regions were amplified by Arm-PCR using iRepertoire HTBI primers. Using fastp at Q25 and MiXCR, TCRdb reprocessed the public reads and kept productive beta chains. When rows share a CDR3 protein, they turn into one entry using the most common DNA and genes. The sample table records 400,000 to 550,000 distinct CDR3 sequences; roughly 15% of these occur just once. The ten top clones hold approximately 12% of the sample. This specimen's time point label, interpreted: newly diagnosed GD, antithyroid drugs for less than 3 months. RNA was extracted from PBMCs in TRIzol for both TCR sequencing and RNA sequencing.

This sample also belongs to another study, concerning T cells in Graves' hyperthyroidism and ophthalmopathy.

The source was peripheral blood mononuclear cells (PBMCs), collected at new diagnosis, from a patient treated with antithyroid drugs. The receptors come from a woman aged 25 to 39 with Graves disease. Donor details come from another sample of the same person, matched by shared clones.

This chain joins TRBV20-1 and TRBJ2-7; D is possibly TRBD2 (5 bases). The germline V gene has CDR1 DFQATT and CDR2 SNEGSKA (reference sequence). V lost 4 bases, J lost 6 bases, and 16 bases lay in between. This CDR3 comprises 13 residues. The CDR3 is CSATEGAPLEQYF. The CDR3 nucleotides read TGCAGTGCTACCGAGGGAGCCCCCCTCGAGCAGTACTTC.

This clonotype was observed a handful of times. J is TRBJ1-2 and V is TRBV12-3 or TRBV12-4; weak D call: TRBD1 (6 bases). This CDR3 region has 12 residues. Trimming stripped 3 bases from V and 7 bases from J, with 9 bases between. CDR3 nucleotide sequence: TGTGCCAGCAGTTTGTCAGGGGTTGGCTACACCTTC. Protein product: CASSLSGVGYTF.

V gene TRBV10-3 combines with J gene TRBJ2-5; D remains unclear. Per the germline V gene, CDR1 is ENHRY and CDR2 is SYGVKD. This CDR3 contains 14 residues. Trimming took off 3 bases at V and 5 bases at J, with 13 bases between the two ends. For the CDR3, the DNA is TGTGCCATCAGTGACAGAACCCTGGGGGAGACCCAGTACTTC. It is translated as CAISDRTLGETQYF.

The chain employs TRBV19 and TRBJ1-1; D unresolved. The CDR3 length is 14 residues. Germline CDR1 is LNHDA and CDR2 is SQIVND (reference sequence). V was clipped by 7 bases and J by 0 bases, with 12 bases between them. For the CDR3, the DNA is TGTGCCAGTACCCTACAGTACATGAACACTGAAGCTTTCTTT. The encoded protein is CASTLQYMNTEAFF.

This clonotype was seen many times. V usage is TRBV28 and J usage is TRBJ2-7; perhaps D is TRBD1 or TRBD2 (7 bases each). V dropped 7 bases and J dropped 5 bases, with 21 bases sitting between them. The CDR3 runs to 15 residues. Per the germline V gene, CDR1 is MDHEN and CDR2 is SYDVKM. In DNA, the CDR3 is TGTGCCAGCACCTCTACAGAGACAGGGAGGGACGAGCAGTACTTC. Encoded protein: CASTSTETGRDEQYF. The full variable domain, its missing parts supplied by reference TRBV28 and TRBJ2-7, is DVKVTQSSRYLVKRTGEKVFLECVQDMDHENMFWYRQDPGLGLRLIYFSYDVKMKEKGDIPEGYSVSREKKERFSLILESASTNQTSMYLCASTSTETGRDEQYFGPGTRLTVT.

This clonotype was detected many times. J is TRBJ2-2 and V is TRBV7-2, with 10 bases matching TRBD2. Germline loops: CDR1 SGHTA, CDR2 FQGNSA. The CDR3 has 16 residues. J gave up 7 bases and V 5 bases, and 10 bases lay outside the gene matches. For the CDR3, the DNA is TGTGCCAGCAGCCTCGGCGGGACTAGCGCCGACGGGGAGCTGTTTTTT. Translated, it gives CASSLGGTSADGELFF.

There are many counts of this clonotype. The CDR3 DNA sequence: TGTGCCAGCAGTTTGCTGGGTACAGGGAATTCACCCCTCCACTTT. The encoded protein is CASSLLGTGNSPLHF. This chain joins TRBV12-3 or TRBV12-4 and TRBJ1-6; D perhaps matches TRBD1 (6 bases). V gave up 3 bases and J gave up 7 bases, with 13 bases separating them. The CDR3 extends over 15 amino acids.

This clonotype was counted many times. The CDR3 reads CASSRTAGLNTEAFF. The CDR3 DNA sequence: TGTGCCAGCTCAAGGACAGCCGGTCTGAACACTGAAGCTTTCTTT. This chain uses TRBV18 with TRBJ1-1; possibly TRBD1 for D (6 bases). The CDR3 length is 15 residues. Germline values: CDR1 KGHSH, CDR2 LQKENI. V shed 5 bases and J shed 0 bases, with 13 bases lying between them.

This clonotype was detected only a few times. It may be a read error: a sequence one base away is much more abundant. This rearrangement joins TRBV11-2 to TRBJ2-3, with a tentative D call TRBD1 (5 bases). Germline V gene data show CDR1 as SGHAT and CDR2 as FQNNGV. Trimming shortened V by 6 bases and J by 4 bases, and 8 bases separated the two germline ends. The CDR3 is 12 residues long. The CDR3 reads CASSDSADTQYF. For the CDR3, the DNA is TGTGCCAGCAGTGACAGCGCAGATACGCAGTATTTT. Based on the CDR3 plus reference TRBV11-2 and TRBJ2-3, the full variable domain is EAGVAQSPRYKIIEKRQSVAFWCNPISGHATLYWYQQILGQGPKLLIQFQNNGVVDDSQLPKDRFSAERLKGVDSTLKIQPAKLEDSAVYLCASSDSADTQYFGPGTRLTVL.

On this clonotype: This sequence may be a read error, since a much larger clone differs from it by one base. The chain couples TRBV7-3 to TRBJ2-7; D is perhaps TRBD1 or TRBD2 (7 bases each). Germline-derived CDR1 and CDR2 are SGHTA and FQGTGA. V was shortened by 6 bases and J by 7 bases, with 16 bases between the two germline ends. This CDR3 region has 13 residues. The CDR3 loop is CASSSSGGGEQYF. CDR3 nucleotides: TGTGCCAGCAGTTCCTCAGGGGGGGGTGAGCAGTACTTC.

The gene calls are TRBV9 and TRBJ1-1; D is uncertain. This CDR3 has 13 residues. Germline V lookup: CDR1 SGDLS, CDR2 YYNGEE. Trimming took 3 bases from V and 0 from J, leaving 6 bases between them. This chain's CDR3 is CASSAPMNTEAFF. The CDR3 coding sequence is TGTGCCAGCAGCGCACCTATGAACACTGAAGCTTTCTTT. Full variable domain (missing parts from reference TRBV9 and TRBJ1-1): DSGVTQTPKHLITATGQRVTLRCSPRSGDLSVYWYQQSLDQGLQFLIQYYNGEERAKGNILERFSAQQFPDLHSELNLSSLELGDSALYFCASSAPMNTEAFFGQGTRLTVV.

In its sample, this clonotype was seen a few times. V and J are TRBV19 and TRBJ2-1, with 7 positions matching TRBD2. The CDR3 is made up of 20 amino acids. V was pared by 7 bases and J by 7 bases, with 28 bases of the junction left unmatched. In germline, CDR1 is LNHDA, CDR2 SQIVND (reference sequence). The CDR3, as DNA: TGTGCCAGTATGCATGTCGACAGTCCCGGGAGGCGGCTAGCACTAAATGAGCAGTTCTTC. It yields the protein CASMHVDSPGRRLALNEQFF.

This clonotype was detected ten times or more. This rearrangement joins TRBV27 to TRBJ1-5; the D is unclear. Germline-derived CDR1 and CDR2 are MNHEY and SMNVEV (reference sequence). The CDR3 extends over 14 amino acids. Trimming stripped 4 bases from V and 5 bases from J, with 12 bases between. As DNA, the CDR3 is TGTGCCAGCAGTTGGGCGGGCAGAGATCAGCCCCAGCATTTT. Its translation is CASSWAGRDQPQHF.

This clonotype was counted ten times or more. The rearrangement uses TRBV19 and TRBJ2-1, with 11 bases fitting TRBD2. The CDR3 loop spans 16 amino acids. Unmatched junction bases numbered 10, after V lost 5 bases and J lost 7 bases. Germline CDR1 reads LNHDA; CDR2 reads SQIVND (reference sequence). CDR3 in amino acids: CASSPGGLAGGNEQFF. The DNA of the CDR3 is TGTGCCAGTAGTCCCGGCGGGCTAGCGGGAGGAAATGAGCAGTTCTTC.

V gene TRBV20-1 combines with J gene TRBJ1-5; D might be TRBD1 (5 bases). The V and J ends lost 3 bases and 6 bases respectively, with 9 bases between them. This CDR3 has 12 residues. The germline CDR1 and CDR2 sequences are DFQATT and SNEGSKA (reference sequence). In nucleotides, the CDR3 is TGCAGTGCTAGTTCCCAGGGTCAGCCCCAGCATTTT. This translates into CSASSQGQPQHF.

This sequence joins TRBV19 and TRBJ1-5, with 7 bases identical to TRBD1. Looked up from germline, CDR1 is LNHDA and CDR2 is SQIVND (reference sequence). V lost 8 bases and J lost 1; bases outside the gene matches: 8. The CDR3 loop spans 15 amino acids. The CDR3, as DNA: TGTGCCAGTGCGGGTCCGGGACAGAGCAATCAGCCCCAGCATTTT. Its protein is CASAGPGQSNQPQHF.

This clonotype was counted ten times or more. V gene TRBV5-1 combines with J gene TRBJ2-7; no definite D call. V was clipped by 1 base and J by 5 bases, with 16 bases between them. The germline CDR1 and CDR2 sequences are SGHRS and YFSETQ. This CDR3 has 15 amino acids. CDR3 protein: CASSLYRTGQDEQYF. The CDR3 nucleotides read TGCGCCAGCAGCTTGTACAGAACGGGTCAGGACGAGCAGTACTTC.

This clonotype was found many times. The DNA for the CDR3 is TGTGCCAGCAGTCCACCGGCCCTTGGAGGCCCGGATTTGAACTACGAGCAGTACTTC. Its protein is CASSPPALGGPDLNYEQYF. The gene calls are TRBV2 and TRBJ2-7, with D maybe TRBD2 (5 bases). Germline CDR1 reads SNHLY; CDR2 reads FYNNEI. The CDR3 is made up of 19 amino acids. V dropped 5 bases and J dropped 3 bases, with 29 bases sitting between them.

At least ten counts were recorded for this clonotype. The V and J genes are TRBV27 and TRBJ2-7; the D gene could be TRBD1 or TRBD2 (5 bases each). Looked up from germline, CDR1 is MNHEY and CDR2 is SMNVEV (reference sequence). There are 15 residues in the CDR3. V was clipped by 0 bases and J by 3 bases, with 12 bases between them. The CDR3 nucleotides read TGTGCCAGCAGTTTATCTGGGGGTAGTTTCTACGAGCAGTACTTC. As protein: CASSLSGGSFYEQYF.

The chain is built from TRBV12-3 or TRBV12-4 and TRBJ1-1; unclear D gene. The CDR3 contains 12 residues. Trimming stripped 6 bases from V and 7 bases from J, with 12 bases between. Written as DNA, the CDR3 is TGTGCCAGCAGCCGCCAATACCGTGAAGCTTTCTTT. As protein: CASSRQYREAFF.

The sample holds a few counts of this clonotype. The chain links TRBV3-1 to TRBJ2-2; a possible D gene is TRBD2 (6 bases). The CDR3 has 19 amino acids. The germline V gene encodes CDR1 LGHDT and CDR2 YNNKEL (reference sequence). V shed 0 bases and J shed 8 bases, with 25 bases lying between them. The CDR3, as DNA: TGTGCCAGCAGCCAAGAGTGGGAGGCGGGACCTCGGAGGGTTGGGGAGCTGTTTTTT. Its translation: CASSQEWEAGPRRVGELFF.

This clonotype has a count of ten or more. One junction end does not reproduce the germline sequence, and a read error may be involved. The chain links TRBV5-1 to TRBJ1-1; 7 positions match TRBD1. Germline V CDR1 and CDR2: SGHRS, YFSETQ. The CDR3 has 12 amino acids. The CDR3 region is CASSLDRNEAFF. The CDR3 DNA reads TGTGCCAGCAGCTTGGACAGGAATGAAGCTTTCTTT.

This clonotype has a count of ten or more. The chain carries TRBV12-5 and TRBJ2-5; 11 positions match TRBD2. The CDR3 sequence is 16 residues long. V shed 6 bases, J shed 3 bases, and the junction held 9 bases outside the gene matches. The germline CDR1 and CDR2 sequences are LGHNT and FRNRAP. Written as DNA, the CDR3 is TGTGCTAGTGGCGTAGGGACTAGCGGAATAAAAGAGACCCAGTACTTC. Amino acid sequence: CASGVGTSGIKETQYF.

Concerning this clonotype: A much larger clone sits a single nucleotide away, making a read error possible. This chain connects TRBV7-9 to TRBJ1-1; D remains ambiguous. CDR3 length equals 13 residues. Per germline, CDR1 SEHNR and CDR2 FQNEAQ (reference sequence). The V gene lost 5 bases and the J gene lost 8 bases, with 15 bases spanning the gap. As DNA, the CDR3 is TGTGCCAGCAGCGAAATCGAACCGCCGGAAGCTTTCTTT. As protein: CASSEIEPPEAFF. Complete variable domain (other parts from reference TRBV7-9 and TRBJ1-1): DTGVSQNPRHKITKRGQNVTFRCDPISEHNRLYWYRQTLGQGPEFLTYFQNEAQLEKSRLLSDRFSAERPKGSFSTLEIQRTEQGDSAMYLCASSEIEPPEAFFGQGTRLTVV.

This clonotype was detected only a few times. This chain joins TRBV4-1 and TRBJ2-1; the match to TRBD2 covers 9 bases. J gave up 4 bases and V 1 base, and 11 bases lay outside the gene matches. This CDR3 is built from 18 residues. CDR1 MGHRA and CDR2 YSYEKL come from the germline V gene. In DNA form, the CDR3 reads TGCGCCAGCAGCCAAGGGGACGCGGGACTAGCTACTTACAATGAGCAGTTCTTC. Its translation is CASSQGDAGLATYNEQFF.

CDR3 sequence (DNA): TGTGCCAGCAGTCAGAGACAGTATAATCAGCCCCAGCATTTT. Translated: CASSQRQYNQPQHF. V and J are TRBV27 and TRBJ1-5, with a weak D call TRBD1 (5 bases). Germline lookup yields CDR1 MNHEY and CDR2 SMNVEV (reference sequence). CDR3 size: 14 residues. Trimming pared 5 bases from V and 4 bases from J, leaving 12 bases between.

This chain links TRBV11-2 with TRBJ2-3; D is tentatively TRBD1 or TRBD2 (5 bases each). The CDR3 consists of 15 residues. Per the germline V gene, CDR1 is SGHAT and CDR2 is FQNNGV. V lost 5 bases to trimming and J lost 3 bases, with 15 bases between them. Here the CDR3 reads CASSHGDRSTDTQYF. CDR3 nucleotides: TGTGCCAGCAGCCACGGGGACCGCTCGACAGATACGCAGTATTTT.

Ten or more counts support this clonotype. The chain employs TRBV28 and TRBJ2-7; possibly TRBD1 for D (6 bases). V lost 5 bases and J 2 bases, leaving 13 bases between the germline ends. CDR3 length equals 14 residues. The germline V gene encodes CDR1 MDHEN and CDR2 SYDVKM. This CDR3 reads CASSLGQTPYEQYF. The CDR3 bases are TGTGCCAGCAGTCTCGGACAGACCCCCTACGAGCAGTACTTC.